This TCR beta chain originates from a study of vaccination and CD4 T cells after COVID-19. Study overall: For control cultures, the treatment was a CEFX pool, an HIV-1 Nef pool, or no peptide.

An Oncomine TCR Beta short-read assay was used to sequence the DNA from cultured CD4+ T cells. Each CDR3 protein gets one entry after TCRdb re-called the PCR reads with MiXCR. This table has some 4,000 distinct CDR3 sequences, 40% to 45% appearing once. The sample's treatment: roughly 10-day PBMC culture with coronavirus spike peptide pools or control peptides (ViraFEST assay). This CDR3 has 15 residues. Germline-derived CDR1 and CDR2 are DFQATT and SNEGSKA (reference sequence). V was clipped by 0 bases and J by 1 base, with 12 bases between them. This clonotype was seen more than once but under ten times. The antigen remains undetermined.

Sequencing was carried out using CD4+ T cells from blood, cultured in vitro. The chain uses TRBV20-1 and TRBJ2-5; D remains ambiguous. The clonotype comes from a human donor who had recovered from COVID-19. As DNA, the CDR3 is TGCAGTGCTAGAGATACTGCCAGGATCCAAGAGACCCAGTACTTC. It specifies CSARDTARIQETQYF.